What follows are 17 T cell receptor beta chains derived from one specimen sequenced in a study of blood T cell repertoires in COVID-19. Data came from immunoSEQ multiplex PCR; TCRdb stores just in-frame clones and leaves some out. This sample has about 120,000 clones, with 70% to 90% found just once. Specimen: peripheral blood. Source of these receptors: a man in his forties with acute or convalescent COVID-19.

This chain uses TRBV30 with TRBJ2-5; a weak D match, TRBD2 (7 bases). This CDR3 comprises 14 residues. Germline V CDR1 and CDR2: GTSNPN, SVGIG (reference sequence). V lost 2 bases and J 5 bases, leaving 15 bases between the germline ends. CDR3 DNA: TGTGCCTGGAGTCCTACGGGGGGCAGGGAGACCCAGTACTTC. Its protein is CAWSPTGGRETQYF.

The chain has TRBV11-2 and TRBJ2-3; D is possibly TRBD2 (6 bases). This CDR3 contains 16 residues. Germline CDR1 and CDR2: SGHAT and FQNNGV. Trimming shortened V by 3 bases and J by 1 base, and 14 bases separated the two germline ends. DNA of the CDR3: TGTGCCAGCAGCTTTACTGGAGGGGACGGCACAGATACGCAGTATTTT. Its protein is CASSFTGGDGTDTQYF.

The chain joins TRBV11-2 to TRBJ1-2; D is undetermined. CDR1 is SGHAT and CDR2 is FQNNGV in the germline V gene. The CDR3 spans 14 residues. Between the trimmed V and J ends, which lost 7 bases and 6 bases, there was a span of 18 bases. CDR3 residues: CASTLSQAPHGYTF. The CDR3 DNA reads TGTGCCAGCACCCTGTCCCAGGCGCCCCATGGCTACACCTTC.

V usage is TRBV5-1 and J usage is TRBJ2-3; D perhaps matches TRBD2 (5 bases). Germline V gene sequence: CDR1 SGHRS, CDR2 YFSETQ. Trimming took off 0 bases at V and 3 bases at J, with 5 bases between the two ends. The CDR3 spans 13 residues. The CDR3 DNA sequence: TGCGCCAGCAGCTTGGTAGCGACAGATACGCAGTATTTT. Protein sequence: CASSLVATDTQYF.

The J gene is TRBJ2-7, the V gene TRBV27; D gene uncertain. The CDR3 spans 18 residues. Trimming shortened V by 2 bases and J by 0 bases, and 20 bases separated the two germline ends. The germline V gene encodes CDR1 MNHEY and CDR2 SMNVEV (reference sequence). CDR3 loop: CASSLNFPQSTYSYEQYF. The CDR3 coding sequence is TGTGCCAGCAGTTTAAATTTCCCGCAATCCACCTACTCCTACGAGCAGTACTTC.

The V call is TRBV18, the J call TRBJ1-4; D is ambiguous. Germline V gene data show CDR1 as KGHSH and CDR2 as LQKENI. V was clipped by 0 bases and J by 5 bases, with 10 bases between them. This CDR3 region has 15 residues. The DNA for the CDR3 is TGTGCCAGCTCACCACCTGGTGAACGGAATGAAAAACTGTTTTTT. As protein: CASSPPGERNEKLFF.

The J gene is TRBJ2-1, the V gene TRBV27, with TRBD2 identical over 15 bases. V was clipped by 2 bases and J by 1 base; unmatched bases: 6. The CDR3 is 19 amino acids. Germline V gene lookup returns CDR1 MNHEY and CDR2 SMNVEV (reference sequence). In DNA, the CDR3 is TGTGCCAGCAGTTTAAGGACTAGCGGGGGGGCCTTGTCCTACAATGAGCAGTTCTTC. Protein sequence: CASSLRTSGGALSYNEQFF.

In DNA form, the CDR3 reads TGTGCCACCAGTGATCCGACAGGGGACGGGTACAATGAGCAGTTCTTC. Protein: CATSDPTGDGYNEQFF. This chain links TRBV24-1 with TRBJ2-1, with 8 nucleotides matching TRBD1. From germline, CDR1 is KGHDR and CDR2 SFDVKD. V lost 3 bases, J lost 4 bases, and 7 bases stayed unmatched. The CDR3 is made up of 16 amino acids.

J is TRBJ2-3 and V is TRBV28, with 12 bases fitting TRBD2. After removal of 6 bases from V and 2 bases from J, the junction contained 6 bases not matched to a gene. Germline V lookup: CDR1 MDHEN, CDR2 SYDVKM. There are 16 residues in the CDR3. Here the CDR3 DNA reads TGTGCCAGCAGGTCTAGCGGGGGGGCCCTCACAGATACGCAGTATTTT. Protein sequence: CASRSSGGALTDTQYF.

The rearrangement links TRBV9 to TRBJ2-3; 8 bases are shared with TRBD2. The V gene end was trimmed by 4 bases and the J gene end by 5 bases; junction bases not matched to a gene: 12. The CDR3 contains 16 residues. Germline V CDR1 and CDR2: SGDLS, YYNGEE. CDR3 nucleotide sequence: TGTGCCAGCAGCCTTAGAGGCGGGGGGTTGGAAGATACGCAGTATTTT. This codes for CASSLRGGGLEDTQYF.

V usage is TRBV7-3 and J usage is TRBJ2-7, with D unresolved. Germline loops: CDR1 SGHTA, CDR2 FQGTGA. V gave up 4 bases and J gave up 3 bases, with 10 bases separating them. This CDR3 region has 13 residues. The CDR3 region is CASSSSLGYEQYF. CDR3 DNA: TGTGCCAGCAGCTCGTCACTCGGCTACGAGCAGTACTTC.

This chain joins TRBV19 and TRBJ1-4; 8 nucleotides agree with TRBD1. The ends lost 5 bases at V and 8 bases at J; junction bases unmatched: 10. Germline V CDR1 and CDR2: LNHDA, SQIVND (reference sequence). The CDR3 runs to 15 residues. CDR3 residues: CASSLQTGVVEKLFF. For the CDR3, the DNA is TGTGCCAGTAGTCTCCAGACAGGGGTGGTGGAAAAACTGTTTTTT.

The V gene is TRBV7-9, the J gene TRBJ1-1; D is unresolved. Germline assignment: CDR1 SEHNR and CDR2 FQNEAQ (reference sequence). The CDR3 has 14 residues. Trimming removed 5 bases at V and 7 bases at J, with 17 bases between. Written as DNA, the CDR3 is TGTGCCAGCAGCCGCCCCCTTTCCGGGATTGAAGCTTTCTTT. As protein: CASSRPLSGIEAFF.

There are a few counts of this clone. CDR3 sequence reads: CASSEGTFGYTF. CDR3 bases: TGTGCCAGCAGTGAAGGGACTTTCGGCTACACCTTC. The chain joins TRBV6-1 to TRBJ1-2; D call uncertain. Trimming left V 1 base short and J 8 bases short, with 8 bases between. The CDR3 totals 12 residues. CDR1 and CDR2 from the germline V gene are MNHNS and SASEGT.

This rearrangement joins TRBV5-5 to TRBJ1-6, with 8 positions matching TRBD1. The CDR3 totals 16 residues. CDR1 and CDR2 from the germline V gene are SGHKS and YYEKEE (reference sequence). Trimming at V came to 6 bases and at J to 7 bases, leaving 12 bases not matched to a gene. This CDR3 is CASNHGPRTGNSPLHF. The CDR3 DNA is TGTGCCAGCAATCATGGCCCAAGGACAGGGAATTCACCCCTCCACTTT.

The chain has TRBV6-5 and TRBJ2-1; maybe TRBD1 (5 bases). Trimming left V 6 bases short and J 7 bases short, with 10 bases between. This CDR3 has 12 residues. The V gene's germline CDR1 is MNHEY and CDR2 SVGAGI. CDR3 region: CASSPGWNEQFF. The DNA of the CDR3 is TGTGCCAGCAGCCCAGGGTGGAATGAGCAGTTCTTC.

CDR3 protein: CATSDFPGGLETQYF. The CDR3 DNA sequence: TGTGCCACCAGTGACTTCCCGGGAGGCTTGGAGACCCAGTACTTC. The rearrangement uses TRBV24-1 and TRBJ2-5; 7 bases match TRBD2. CDR1 and CDR2 (germline): KGHDR, SFDVKD. The CDR3 is 15 residues long. V trimming: 4 bases; J trimming: 5 bases; junction bases outside the gene matches: 9.